Listed here are 20 T cell receptor beta chains from one sample, sequenced in a study of T cell responses to AZD1222 COVID-19 vaccine. The method was immunoSEQ multiplex PCR; TCRdb's version includes in-frame clones alone and lacks a portion of them. The sample shows nearly 55,000 clones, around 90% of them seen only once. The source material was peripheral blood, sampled 28 days after the second AZD1222 dose. These receptors were collected from an adult who received the AZD1222 COVID-19 vaccine.

The chain combines TRBV20-1 with TRBJ2-4; maybe TRBD2 (6 bases). The germline V gene encodes CDR1 DFQATT and CDR2 SNEGSKA (reference sequence). Trimming left V 3 bases short and J 7 bases short, with 13 bases between. The CDR3 has 13 amino acids. CDR3 DNA: TGCAGTGCTAGTGTCGGGAGTCGGAACATTCAGTACTTC. Encoded protein: CSASVGSRNIQYF.

The chain is built from TRBV30 and TRBJ1-2; TRBD1 might be the D (5 bases). V was shortened by 4 bases and J by 4 bases, with 16 bases between the two germline ends. Germline V lookup: CDR1 GTSNPN, CDR2 SVGIG (reference sequence). The CDR3 has 14 residues. The CDR3 protein is CAWTHWGLGYGYTF. CDR3 nucleotide sequence: TGTGCCTGGACCCACTGGGGCCTTGGCTATGGCTACACCTTC.

This chain links TRBV2 with TRBJ1-2; 11 nucleotides agree with TRBD1. From germline, CDR1 is SNHLY and CDR2 FYNNEI. The CDR3 consists of 17 residues. The J segment lost 4 bases and the V segment lost 8 bases, leaving 15 bases of the junction unmatched. The CDR3 bases are TGTGCCAGCCAAACCCCGGGACAGGGGGTAATGAGCTATGGCTACACCTTC. Amino acids: CASQTPGQGVMSYGYTF.

The V and J genes are TRBV19 and TRBJ2-2; 7 bases match TRBD2. Losses at the gene ends were 9 bases for V and 0 bases for J; bases not matched to a gene: 1. CDR3 length: 13 amino acids. From germline, CDR1 is LNHDA and CDR2 SQIVND (reference sequence). CDR3 sequence (DNA): TGTGCCAGCGCGGGGGCGAACACCGGGGAGCTGTTTTTT. Its translation: CASAGANTGELFF. Filled out from reference TRBV19 and TRBJ2-2, the complete variable domain reads DGGITQSPKYLFRKEGQNVTLSCEQNLNHDAMYWYRQDPGQGLRLIYYSQIVNDFQKGDIAEGYSVSREKKESFPLTVTSAQKNPTAFYLCASAGANTGELFFGEGSRLTVL.

The gene calls are TRBV30 and TRBJ2-7; a possible D gene is TRBD1 (6 bases). Germline CDR1 and CDR2: GTSNPN and SVGIG (reference sequence). This CDR3 has 11 residues. Trimming cost V 2 bases and J 8 bases, with 10 bases left between them. As DNA, the CDR3 is TGTGCCTGGAGTCAGGACAGCCAGCAGTACTTC. Protein product: CAWSQDSQQYF. Full variable domain (missing parts from reference TRBV30 and TRBJ2-7): SQTIHQWPATLVQPVGSPLSLECTVEGTSNPNLYWYRQAAGRGLQLLFYSVGIGQISSEVPQNLSASRPQDRQFILSSKKLLLSDSGFYLCAWSQDSQQYFGPGTRLTVT.

The chain employs TRBV30 and TRBJ1-6; D gene unclear. Germline CDR1 GTSNPN, CDR2 SVGIG (reference sequence). Trimming cost V 1 base and J 5 bases, with 12 bases left between them. The CDR3 spans 15 residues. The DNA for the CDR3 is TGTGCCTGGAGTGGCCCGGGGTTAGATAATTCACCCCTCCACTTT. It codes for CAWSGPGLDNSPLHF.

This chain joins TRBV19 and TRBJ2-5, with D maybe TRBD1 (6 bases). CDR1 is LNHDA and CDR2 is SQIVND in the germline V gene (reference sequence). The CDR3 covers 13 residues. Trimming cost V 4 bases and J 5 bases, with 11 bases left between them. The CDR3, as DNA: TGTGCCAGTAGTAGGGGGCCCGGCGAGACCCAGTACTTC. Translation: CASSRGPGETQYF.

This clone was observed a few times. The V and J genes are TRBV30 and TRBJ2-7; 9 bases match TRBD1. Germline CDR1 is GTSNPN and CDR2 is SVGIG (reference sequence). V lost 3 bases, J lost 4 bases, and 4 bases stayed unmatched. This CDR3 is built from 13 residues. The CDR3 DNA reads as TGTGCCTGGAGCATGGGACAGGGTTACGAGCAGTACTTC. Translated, it gives CAWSMGQGYEQYF.

V gene TRBV3-1 (or the pseudogene TRBV3-2) combines with J gene TRBJ1-3; the D is unclear. The germline V gene encodes CDR1 LGHDT and CDR2 YNNKEL (reference sequence). This CDR3 is 11 amino acids long. V lost 1 base to trimming and J lost 5 bases, with 0 bases between them. CDR3 amino acids: CASSQGNTIYF. The CDR3 bases are TGTGCCAGCAGCCAAGGAAACACCATATATTTT.

In DNA, the CDR3 is TGTGCCAGCAGTGAGTTATCAACAGGGGCCGATGGCTACACCTTC. It encodes CASSELSTGADGYTF. This chain links TRBV6-1 with TRBJ1-2; 7 positions match TRBD1. The V segment lost 3 bases and the J segment 6 bases; nucleotides outside the gene matches: 10. There are 15 residues in the CDR3. CDR1 is MNHNS, CDR2 SASEGT, per germline.

The rearrangement joins TRBV6-2 or TRBV6-3 to TRBJ1-2, with D uncertain. The CDR3 length is 17 residues. V lost 7 bases to trimming and J lost 1 base, with 22 bases between them. From germline, CDR1 is MNHEY and CDR2 SVGEGT. This CDR3 reads CASTPPWGSSYNYGYTF. DNA for the CDR3: TGTGCCAGCACCCCCCCCTGGGGAAGTAGCTATAACTATGGCTACACCTTC.

The chain is built from TRBV24-1 and TRBJ2-1, with D maybe TRBD1 (6 bases). The CDR3 length is 13 residues. Germline V gives CDR1 KGHDR, CDR2 SFDVKD. V lost 4 bases and J lost 11, with 14 bases in between. Written as DNA, the CDR3 is TGTGCCACCAGTGACCTCACAGGGTTTAAGCAGTTCTTC. Its protein is CATSDLTGFKQFF.

This clone has a single count. V gene TRBV19 combines with J gene TRBJ1-3, with D hard to call. Germline V CDR1 and CDR2: LNHDA, SQIVND (reference sequence). The CDR3 contains 13 residues. Trimming pared 6 bases from V and 2 bases from J, leaving 8 bases between. The CDR3 spells CASSPEPGNTIYF. CDR3 in DNA: TGTGCCAGTAGCCCCGAACCTGGAAACACCATATATTTT.

The CDR3 here is CASSAGQGSTEAFF. Here the CDR3 DNA reads TGTGCCAGCTCAGCGGGACAGGGCTCCACTGAAGCTTTCTTT. V and J are TRBV18 and TRBJ1-1; the match to TRBD1 covers 9 bases. CDR3 length: 14 amino acids. Germline lookup yields CDR1 KGHSH and CDR2 LQKENI. Unmatched junction bases numbered 5, after V lost 5 bases and J lost 4 bases.

This clone has more than one count but fewer than ten. The chain recombines TRBV4-2 with TRBJ2-5; 8 bases align to TRBD2. The germline CDR1 and CDR2 sequences are LGHNA and YNFKEQ. J lost 7 bases, V lost 1 base, and 8 bases had no gene match. The CDR3 loop spans 15 amino acids. The CDR3 nucleotides read TGTGCCAGCAGCCAAGGGGGACTAGAATTACGGACCCAGTACTTC. It translates to CASSQGGLELRTQYF.

The rearrangement links TRBV7-8 to TRBJ2-3; 7 bases agree with TRBD1. The germline CDR1 and CDR2 sequences are SGHVS and FQNEAQ. The CDR3 contains 14 residues. With V trimmed by 6 bases and J by 3 bases, 6 bases remained unmatched. CDR3 DNA sequence: TGTGCCAGCAGGACGAGACAGGGAACAGATACGCAGTATTTT. Translation: CASRTRQGTDTQYF.

This clone was counted a few times. The chain is built from TRBV7-2 and TRBJ1-4; D is possibly TRBD1 (6 bases). Germline CDR1 SGHTA, CDR2 FQGNSA. V was cut by 3 bases and J by 5 bases, with 10 bases left in between. CDR3 size: 14 residues. CDR3 sequence reads: CASSLDSYNEKLFF. The CDR3 DNA reads as TGTGCCAGCAGCTTGGACAGTTACAATGAAAAACTGTTTTTT.

The chain has TRBV6-5 and TRBJ1-1; D might be TRBD1 (5 bases). This CDR3 contains 13 residues. The V end lost 2 bases, the J end lost 2 bases, and 6 bases lay between the germline ends. Per germline, CDR1 MNHEY and CDR2 SVGAGI. CDR3 amino acids: CASSYRGNTEAFF. The CDR3 DNA sequence: TGTGCCAGCAGTTACCGGGGCAACACTGAAGCTTTCTTT.

The genes are TRBV7-9 and TRBJ1-4; D is undetermined. CDR3 length equals 16 residues. The germline gives CDR1 SEHNR, CDR2 FQNEAQ (reference sequence). V lost 5 bases to trimming and J lost 0 bases, with 13 bases between them. The CDR3: CASSVRWYATNEKLFF. The DNA of the CDR3 is TGTGCCAGCAGCGTACGATGGTATGCAACTAATGAAAAACTGTTTTTT.

Only a few counts were recorded for this clone. The V call is TRBV30, the J call TRBJ2-7; D is unclear. The CDR3 runs to 11 residues. The germline V gene encodes CDR1 GTSNPN and CDR2 SVGIG (reference sequence). Trimming took 5 bases from V and 7 from J, leaving 12 bases between them. CDR3 DNA sequence: TGTGCCTGGGGTCCGTTTTTGGAGCAGTACTTC. Translating it yields CAWGPFLEQYF.